The T cell receptor beta chain under discussion was sequenced for a study of cytomegalovirus exposure and HLA in healthy donors. As for the study in general: A subsequent analysis reported that the roughly 130 validation repertoires were produced on the same platform that had also been used for the roughly 700 first-cohort repertoires. Study findings and constraints: Both high specificity and high sensitivity reportedly marked the classifier's diagnosis of cytomegalovirus status. Some public TCRs appeared in many individuals, while most sequences were rare. Listed as cytomegalovirus-associated were 170 or so TCR beta chains.

With regard to this clone: Its target is unknown.

The repertoire was sequenced with immunoSEQ multiplex PCR; TCRdb's copy has only in-frame clones and lacks some. The sample has more than 120,000 clones, 85% to 90% seen once. Sequenced input: PBMCs. The TCR sequence derives from a man between 18 and 29 years old in good health and CMV-seropositive.

CDR3 protein: CASRTGGFSYNEQFF. The CDR3 region has the DNA TGTGCCAGCCGCACAGGGGGTTTTTCCTACAATGAGCAGTTCTTC. This sequence joins TRBV27 and TRBJ2-1, with 8 bases aligning to TRBD1. CDR3 length: 15 residues. Germline V gene sequence: CDR1 MNHEY, CDR2 SMNVEV (reference sequence). Germline trimming cut 8 bases from V and 1 base from J; bases unmatched to any gene: 7.